Included here is one TCR beta chain sequence, with context. J lost 2 bases, V lost 7 bases, and 10 bases had no gene match. Germline assignment: CDR1 SNHLY and CDR2 FYNNEI. The CDR3 contains 15 residues. This entry comes from a study of blood T cells in healthy people across ages. Primed by a sample-barcoded 5' primer and a J-beta primer mix, a second PCR proceeded for roughly 7 to 12 cycles. TCRdb independently ran MiXCR on the 5' RACE reads; one entry per CDR3 protein. The data contain approximately 1.5 million distinct CDR3 sequences, 34% of them singletons. The receptor comes from a woman in her thirties in good health. Sequencing was performed on blood. V and J are TRBV2 and TRBJ2-7, with 8 nucleotides matching TRBD2. This chain's CDR3 is CASKIQLAVAYEQYF. CDR3 bases: TGTGCCAGCAAGATTCAACTAGCGGTAGCCTACGAGCAGTACTTC.